This TCR beta chain originates from a study of shared clonotypes between healthy human individuals. Study-level results: Estimated richness was generally greater in naive than memory subsets. Some naive CD4 clonotypes, around 5%, turned up in common across several donors.

This clone occurred a few times. Its antigen is as yet unknown. V lost 6 bases to trimming and J lost 0 bases; unmatched junction nucleotides: 15. The CDR3 runs to 18 residues. The V gene's germline CDR1 is MDHEN and CDR2 SYDVKM. Sequenced by immunoSEQ multiplex PCR; TCRdb stores in-frame clones only, minus some. The table includes about 1 million clones, roughly 80% detected once. This rearrangement joins TRBV28 to TRBJ1-1; 8 nucleotides align to TRBD1. Material: memory CD4+ T cells sorted from blood. Subset of the sample: CD45RA-negative fraction. The source is a man younger than 30 in good health. DNA of the CDR3: TGTGCCAGCAGCACTGGACAGGGAAGAACAAAGTTGAACACTGAAGCTTTCTTT. Its protein product is CASSTGQGRTKLNTEAFF.